This T cell receptor (beta chain) was captured by sequencing in a study of blood T cell repertoires in COVID-19. Study in general: Sample material is recorded as cDNA or gDNA derived from T cells, B-cell-depleted T cells, or PBMCs.

V dropped 1 base and J dropped 5; count of bases not matched to a gene: 10. The CDR3 has 16 amino acids. In germline, CDR1 is SGHRS, CDR2 YFSETQ. Participant-reported clinical history was the basis for cohort assignment. Donors of Cohort 3 who recovered were those that had two negative PCRs, clearance, or symptom resolution. Source study methods: Amplified reference gene primers provided the basis for estimating nucleated cell counts. Assay used: immunoSEQ multiplex PCR; TCRdb lists only in-frame clones, some missing. V, J and clone size derive from that table, while D and trimming were established from the DNA sequence. The table includes about 180,000 clones, 88% detected once.

Sequencing input: PBMCs or T cells enriched from blood (not recorded which). The chain carries TRBV5-1 and TRBJ2-7; 9 nucleotides line up with TRBD2. This TCR derives from a woman between 18 and 29 years old who had recovered from COVID-19. The CDR3 DNA sequence: TGCGCCAGCAGCTTGCCTAGCGGGATGGGGTTCCACGAGCAGTACTTC. Its translation is CASSLPSGMGFHEQYF.